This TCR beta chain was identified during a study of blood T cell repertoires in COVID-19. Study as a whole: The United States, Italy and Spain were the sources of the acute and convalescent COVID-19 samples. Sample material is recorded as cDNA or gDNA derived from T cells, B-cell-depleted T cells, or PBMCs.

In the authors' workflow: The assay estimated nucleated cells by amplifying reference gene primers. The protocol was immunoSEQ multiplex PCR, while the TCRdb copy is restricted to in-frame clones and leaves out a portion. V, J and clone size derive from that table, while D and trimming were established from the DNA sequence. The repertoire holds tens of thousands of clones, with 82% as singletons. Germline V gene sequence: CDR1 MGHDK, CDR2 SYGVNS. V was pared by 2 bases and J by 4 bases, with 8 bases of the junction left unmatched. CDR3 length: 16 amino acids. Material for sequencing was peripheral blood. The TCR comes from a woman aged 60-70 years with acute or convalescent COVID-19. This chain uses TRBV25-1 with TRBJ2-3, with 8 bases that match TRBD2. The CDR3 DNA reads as TGTGCCAGCAGTGAACCCCGTCCGGGGGGGGCAGATACGCAGTATTTT. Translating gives CASSEPRPGGADTQYF.